This entry lists 14 T cell receptor beta chains sequenced from one sample in a study of cytomegalovirus exposure and HLA in healthy donors (dated by TCRdb to about 2017). The library came from the immunoSEQ multiplex PCR assay. A mixture of 60 forward primers for TCR Vbeta segments and 13 reverse primers for TCR Jbeta segments was used in the multiplex PCR. This immuneACCESS table, as held by TCRdb, lists in-frame sequences with V and J called but not all clones. Of the missing ones, under half trace to an unresolved V gene in checked studies; the others have no known cause. For this sample there are about 140,000 clones; about 80% appear just once. 1.9% of the sample is held by the ten biggest clonotypes. The sample comprised PBMCs. These receptors all come from a woman in her thirties or forties in good health and CMV-seronegative.

The rearrangement joins TRBV5-5 to TRBJ2-5; 7 nucleotides agree with TRBD1. The V gene end was trimmed by 2 bases and the J gene end by 6 bases; junction bases not matched to a gene: 7. CDR1 and CDR2 from the germline V gene are SGHKS and YYEKEE (reference sequence). The CDR3 runs 14 residues. The CDR3 coding sequence is TGTGCCAGCAGCTTAGGGACAGAAAAACAGACCCAGTACTTC. Translation gives CASSLGTEKQTQYF.

With regard to this clone: A junction boundary mismatches the germline segment, possibly from a read error. Other DNA sequences within the sample encode an identical CDR3. The chain has TRBV7-9 and TRBJ2-7; possibly TRBD2 for D (6 bases). Germline CDR1 is SEHNR and CDR2 is FQNEAQ (reference sequence). The CDR3 is 14 residues long. DNA for the CDR3: TGTGCCAGTAGCTATGGGACTGGCTGGGACGAGCAGTACTTC. Protein: CASSYGTGWDEQYF.

DNA for the CDR3: TGTGCCAGCAGTCCCCGGACAGGGGGGGAAAAACTGTTTTTT. Residues: CASSPRTGGEKLFF. The rearrangement links TRBV7-9 to TRBJ1-4; 10 positions match TRBD1. Germline values: CDR1 SEHNR, CDR2 FQNEAQ (reference sequence). The V and J ends lost 6 bases and 8 bases, in that order; junction bases with no gene match: 6. CDR3 length equals 14 residues.

The V call is TRBV19, the J call TRBJ2-5; D may be TRBD2 (6 bases). TRBJ2-7 matches the DNA end more closely, so the J call is doubtful. The CDR3 covers 15 residues. Germline V gene data show CDR1 as LNHDA and CDR2 as SQIVND (reference sequence). The CDR3 here is CASSMGRGPFYEQYF. The DNA for the CDR3 is TGTGCCAGTAGTATGGGGCGGGGCCCCTTCTACGAGCAGTACTTC.

The V gene is TRBV7-2, the J gene TRBJ1-3, with a weak D call TRBD1 (5 bases). CDR1 is SGHTA, CDR2 FQGNSA, per germline. Trimming removed 1 base from V and 7 bases from J, with 11 bases in between. This CDR3 contains 14 residues. CDR3 protein: CASSLGGGWNTIYF. The DNA of the CDR3 is TGTGCCAGCAGCTTAGGGGGGGGGTGGAACACCATATATTTT.

This chain connects TRBV11-3 to TRBJ2-7; 9 bases map to TRBD1. V lost 5 bases, J lost 4 bases, and 9 bases stayed unmatched. This CDR3 has 15 amino acids. Germline V gives CDR1 SGHNT, CDR2 YENEEA. The DNA of the CDR3 is TGTGCCAGCAGCACAGGACAGGGGCCCTCTTACGAGCAGTACTTC. It specifies CASSTGQGPSYEQYF.

The V call is TRBV7-3, the J call TRBJ1-2, with 8 bases aligning to TRBD1. The CDR3 covers 15 residues. The V segment lost 6 bases and the J segment 3 bases; nucleotides outside the gene matches: 9. Germline CDR1 reads SGHTA; CDR2 reads FQGTGA. CDR3 coding DNA: TGTGCCAGCAGTGACAGGGGCGACACCGACTATGGCTACACCTTC. Protein product: CASSDRGDTDYGYTF.

The rearrangement links TRBV30 to TRBJ1-4, with D possibly matching TRBD1 (6 bases). Trimming left V 2 bases short and J 8 bases short, with 18 bases between. This CDR3 is 15 amino acids long. The germline V gene encodes CDR1 GTSNPN and CDR2 SVGIG (reference sequence). Here the CDR3 reads CAWSNRVRGIEKLFF. Here the CDR3 DNA reads TGTGCCTGGAGTAACAGGGTACGGGGAATCGAAAAACTGTTTTTT.

J is TRBJ2-5 and V is TRBV9; 7 nucleotides match TRBD1. This CDR3 spans 14 amino acids. Germline CDR1 SGDLS, CDR2 YYNGEE. V lost 0 bases to trimming and J lost 11 bases; unmatched junction nucleotides: 10. The CDR3 loop is CASSVGQGVSEQYF. The CDR3 DNA sequence: TGTGCCAGCAGCGTAGGCCAGGGGGTATCGGAGCAGTACTTC.

V usage is TRBV30 and J usage is TRBJ2-3; the D gene is possibly TRBD2 (5 bases). Looked up from germline, CDR1 is GTSNPN and CDR2 is SVGIG (reference sequence). The CDR3 covers 12 residues. V was cut by 1 base and J by 9 bases, with 11 bases left in between. CDR3 amino acids: CAWSDVAGTQYF. The CDR3 DNA reads TGTGCCTGGAGTGATGTCGCGGGCACGCAGTATTTT.

This sequence joins TRBV6-6 and TRBJ2-3; TRBD2 matches at 11 bases. Trimming removed 0 bases from V and 8 bases from J; junction bases left unmatched: 1. Germline V lookup: CDR1 MNHNY, CDR2 SVGAGI (reference sequence). The CDR3 is made up of 14 amino acids. This CDR3 reads CASSYSGTSGTQYF. The CDR3 bases are TGTGCCAGCAGTTACTCAGGGACTAGCGGTACGCAGTATTTT.

The chain employs TRBV7-3 and TRBJ1-1; 8 nucleotides match TRBD1. CDR1 is SGHTA, CDR2 FQGTGA, per germline. The J segment lost 1 base and the V segment lost 2 bases, leaving 0 bases of the junction unmatched. The length of the CDR3 is 14 residues. CDR3 sequence: CASSLQGANTEAFF. CDR3 coding DNA: TGTGCCAGCAGCTTACAGGGGGCGAACACTGAAGCTTTCTTT.

This clone was seen just once. The chain couples TRBV7-8 to TRBJ1-3; unclear D gene. Trimming left V 2 bases short and J 8 bases short, with 16 bases between. The CDR3 runs 15 residues. The V gene's germline CDR1 is SGHVS and CDR2 FQNEAQ. The CDR3 protein is CASSLSYSYQDTIYF. As DNA, the CDR3 is TGTGCCAGCAGCTTATCGTACAGCTACCAAGACACCATATATTTT.

The chain employs TRBV10-3 and TRBJ2-1, with TRBD2 matching 14 bases. The CDR3 has 19 amino acids. Germline V CDR1 and CDR2: ENHRY, SYGVKD. The V segment lost 6 bases and the J segment 7 bases; nucleotides outside the gene matches: 17. The CDR3 spells CAIRQSGTSGSGALNEQFF. CDR3 in DNA: TGTGCCATCAGGCAATCCGGGACTAGCGGGAGCGGGGCTTTAAATGAGCAGTTCTTC.